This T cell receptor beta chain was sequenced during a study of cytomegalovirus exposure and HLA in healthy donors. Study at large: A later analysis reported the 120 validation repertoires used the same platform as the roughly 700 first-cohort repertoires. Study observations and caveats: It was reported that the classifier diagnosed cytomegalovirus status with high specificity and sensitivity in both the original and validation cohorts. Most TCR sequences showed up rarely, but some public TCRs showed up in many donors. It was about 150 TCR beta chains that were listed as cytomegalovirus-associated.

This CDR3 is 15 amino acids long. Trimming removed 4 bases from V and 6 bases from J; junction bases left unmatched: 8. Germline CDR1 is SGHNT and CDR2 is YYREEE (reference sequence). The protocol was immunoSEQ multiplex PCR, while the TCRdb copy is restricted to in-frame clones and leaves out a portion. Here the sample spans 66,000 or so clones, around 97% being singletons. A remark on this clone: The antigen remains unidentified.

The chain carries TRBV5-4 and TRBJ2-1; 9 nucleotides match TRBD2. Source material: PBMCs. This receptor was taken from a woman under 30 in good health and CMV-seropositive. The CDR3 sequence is CASSKVASGINEQFF. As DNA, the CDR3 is TGTGCCAGCAGCAAAGTGGCTAGCGGGATCAATGAGCAGTTCTTC.